A single sample gave rise to the 8 T cell receptor beta chains below, sequenced in a study of T cells in Graves' hyperthyroidism and ophthalmopathy. RNA transcripts served as the template for amplifying TCR beta CDR3 regions. TCR CDR3 underwent first-round RT-PCR with the HTBI primer set. TCRdb independently ran MiXCR on the multiplex PCR reads; one entry per CDR3 protein. The table includes some 500,000 distinct CDR3 sequences, 16% detected once. Sequenced material: blood. Receptor source: a woman aged 30 to 39 with Graves' ophthalmopathy.

The rearrangement links TRBV4-2 to TRBJ1-5; D not certain. V lost 1 base and J lost 4, with 2 bases in between. Germline CDR1 reads LGHNA; CDR2 reads YNFKEQ. The CDR3 loop spans 12 amino acids. The CDR3 coding sequence is TGTGCCAGCAGCCAAGCAAATCAGCCCCAGCATTTT. The encoded protein is CASSQANQPQHF.

This clonotype occurred many times. The rearrangement links TRBV13 to TRBJ2-1, with a weak D call TRBD2 (6 bases). V lost 1 base to trimming and J lost 5 bases, with 12 bases between them. The CDR3 consists of 15 residues. Germline V gives CDR1 PRHDT, CDR2 FYEKMQ (reference sequence). This chain's CDR3 is CASSLVGGVDNEQFF. As DNA, the CDR3 is TGTGCCAGCAGCTTAGTGGGGGGTGTGGACAATGAGCAGTTCTTC. The variable domain in full, with the rest retrieved from reference TRBV13 and TRBJ2-1, is AAGVIQSPRHLIKEKRETATLKCYPIPRHDTVYWYQQGPGQDPQFLISFYEKMQSDKGSIPDRFSAQQFSDYHSELNMSSLELGDSALYFCASSLVGGVDNEQFFGPGTRLTVL.

This clonotype was recorded at least ten times. The genes are TRBV19 and TRBJ1-2, with 9 bases fitting TRBD1. In germline, CDR1 is LNHDA, CDR2 SQIVND (reference sequence). The CDR3 runs to 13 residues. V dropped 5 bases and J dropped 5; count of bases not matched to a gene: 3. CDR3 bases: TGTGCCAGTAGTGGGACAGGGAAGTATGGCTACACCTTC. Translation: CASSGTGKYGYTF.

This clonotype was detected a few times. The chain joins TRBV19 to TRBJ2-7; TRBD2 aligns across 8 bases. Germline assignment: CDR1 LNHDA and CDR2 SQIVND (reference sequence). The ends lost 6 bases at V and 6 bases at J; junction bases unmatched: 7. The CDR3 runs to 13 residues. The CDR3 nucleotides are TGTGCCAGTAGCACCGGCGGGGGGTTCGAGCAGTACTTC. As protein: CASSTGGGFEQYF.

The chain is built from TRBV7-2 and TRBJ2-1; 7 positions agree with TRBD1. Germline V gives CDR1 SGHTA, CDR2 FQGNSA. The CDR3 runs 13 residues. Losses at the gene ends were 3 bases for V and 8 bases for J; bases not matched to a gene: 4. The CDR3 bases are TGTGCCAGCAGCTTGACCGACAGGGATGAGCAGTTCTTC. Protein product: CASSLTDRDEQFF.

The table lists this clonotype with many counts. The chain has TRBV7-2 and TRBJ2-7; D gene unclear. The CDR3 consists of 12 residues. V was trimmed by 2 bases and J by 5 bases, leaving 7 bases between them. CDR1 is SGHTA, CDR2 FQGNSA, per germline. In DNA form, the CDR3 reads TGTGCCAGCAGCTTAAGCTGGAACGAGCAGTACTTC. Its protein is CASSLSWNEQYF.

The chain carries TRBV30 and TRBJ2-6; a weak D match, TRBD2 (6 bases). The germline V gene has CDR1 GTSNPN and CDR2 SVGIG (reference sequence). V was pared by 3 bases and J by 2 bases, with 14 bases between. This CDR3 is 16 amino acids long. The CDR3 region is CAWRGGLVAGANVLTF. As DNA, the CDR3 is TGTGCCTGGAGGGGGGGATTAGTAGCTGGGGCCAACGTCCTGACTTTC.

The chain recombines TRBV12-3 or TRBV12-4 with TRBJ2-2; 7 nucleotides match TRBD2. V was pared by 1 base and J by 3 bases, with 14 bases of the junction left unmatched. The CDR3 covers 19 residues. CDR3 DNA: TGTGCCAGCAGTTTAGGGGCGGGAGTTCTCATTAGGGACACCGGGGAGCTGTTTTTT. Amino acid sequence: CASSLGAGVLIRDTGELFF.